The source of this TCR beta chain is a study of blood T cells in healthy people across ages. Using a J-beta primer mix together with a sample-barcoded 5' primer, a second PCR was run for roughly 7 to 11 cycles. TCRdb called the 5' RACE reads again in MiXCR, with one record for every CDR3 protein. The sample has approximately 850,000 distinct CDR3 sequences, around 45% seen once; the top ten hold roughly 19%. CDR3 size: 10 residues. The germline gives CDR1 DFQATT, CDR2 SNEGSKA (reference sequence). V lost 6 bases and J 12 bases, leaving 13 bases between the germline ends. The V gene is TRBV20-1, the J gene TRBJ2-3; the D is unclear. The specimen sequenced was blood. This sequence was found in a man between 60 and 75 years old in good health. The CDR3 DNA reads as TGCAGTGCGTCCGAGAACTTACAGTATTTT. Translated: CSASENLQYF.